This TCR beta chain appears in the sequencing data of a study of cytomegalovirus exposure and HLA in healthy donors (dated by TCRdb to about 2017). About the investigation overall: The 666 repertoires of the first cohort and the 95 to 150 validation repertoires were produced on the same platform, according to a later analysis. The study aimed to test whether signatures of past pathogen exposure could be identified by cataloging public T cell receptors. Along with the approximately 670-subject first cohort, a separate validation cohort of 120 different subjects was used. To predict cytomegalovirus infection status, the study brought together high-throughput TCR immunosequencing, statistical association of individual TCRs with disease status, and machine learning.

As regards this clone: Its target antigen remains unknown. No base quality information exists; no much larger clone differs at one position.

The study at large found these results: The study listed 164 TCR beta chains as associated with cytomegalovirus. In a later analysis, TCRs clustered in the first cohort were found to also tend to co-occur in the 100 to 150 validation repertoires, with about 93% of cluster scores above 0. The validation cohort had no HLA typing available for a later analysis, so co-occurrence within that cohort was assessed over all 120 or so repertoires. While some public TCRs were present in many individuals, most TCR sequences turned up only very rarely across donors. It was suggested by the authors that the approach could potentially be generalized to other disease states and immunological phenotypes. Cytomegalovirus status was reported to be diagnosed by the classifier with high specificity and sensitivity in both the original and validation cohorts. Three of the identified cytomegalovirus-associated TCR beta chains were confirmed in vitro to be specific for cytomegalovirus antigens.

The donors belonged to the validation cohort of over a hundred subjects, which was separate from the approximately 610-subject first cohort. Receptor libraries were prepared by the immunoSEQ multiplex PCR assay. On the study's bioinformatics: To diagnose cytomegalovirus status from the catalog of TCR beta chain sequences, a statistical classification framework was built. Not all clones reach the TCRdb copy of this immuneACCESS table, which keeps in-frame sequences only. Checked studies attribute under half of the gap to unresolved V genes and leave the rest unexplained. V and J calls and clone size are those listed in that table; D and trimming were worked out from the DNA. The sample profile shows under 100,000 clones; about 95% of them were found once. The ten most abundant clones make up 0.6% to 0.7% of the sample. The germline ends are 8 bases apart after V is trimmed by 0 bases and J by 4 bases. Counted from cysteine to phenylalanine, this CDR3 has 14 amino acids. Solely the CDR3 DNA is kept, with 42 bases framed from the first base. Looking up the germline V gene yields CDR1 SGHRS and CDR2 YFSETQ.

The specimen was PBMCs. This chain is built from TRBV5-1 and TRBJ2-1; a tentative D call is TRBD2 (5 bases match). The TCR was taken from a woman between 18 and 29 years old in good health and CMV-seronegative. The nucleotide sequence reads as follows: TGCGCCAGCAGCTTGGACCAGCGGTACAATGAGCAGTTCTTC. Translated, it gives CASSLDQRYNEQFF.